The 17 T cell receptor beta chains below were found in one sample sequenced in a study of blood T cell repertoires in COVID-19. Assay used: immunoSEQ multiplex PCR; TCRdb lists only in-frame clones, some missing. The sample shows 450,000 or so clones, 90% of them seen only once. Sequencing was done on a sample of PBMCs or T cells enriched from blood (not recorded which). The receptors come from a man aged 18 to 30 who had recovered from COVID-19.

In its sample, this clone was seen a few times. The chain uses TRBV6-6 and TRBJ1-5; no clear D gene. V was cut by 5 bases and J by 0 bases, with 20 bases left in between. Germline V CDR1 and CDR2: MNHNY, SVGAGI (reference sequence). This CDR3 is built from 18 residues. Here the CDR3 reads CASSQEPGNPYSNQPQHF. DNA of the CDR3: TGTGCCAGCAGTCAGGAGCCTGGTAACCCCTATAGCAATCAGCCCCAGCATTTT.

This chain joins TRBV18 and TRBJ1-3; no clear D. V was shortened by 6 bases and J by 1 base, with 13 bases between the two germline ends. Germline V gene sequence: CDR1 KGHSH, CDR2 LQKENI. The CDR3 covers 15 residues. The CDR3 loop reads CASSPPTPSGNTIYF. As DNA, the CDR3 is TGTGCCAGCTCGCCCCCTACGCCTTCTGGAAACACCATATATTTT.

The rearrangement joins TRBV5-4 to TRBJ1-6; D is uncertain. Germline V gene lookup returns CDR1 SGHNT and CDR2 YYREEE (reference sequence). V dropped 1 base and J dropped 6 bases, with 11 bases sitting between them. The CDR3 spans 15 residues. The CDR3 DNA reads TGTGCCAGCAGCTTGAAACAAACGGGTAATTCACCCCTCCACTTT. Protein sequence: CASSLKQTGNSPLHF. The complete variable domain, with remaining parts taken from reference TRBV5-4 and TRBJ1-6, reads ETGVTQSPTHLIKTRGQQVTLRCSSQSGHNTVSWYQQALGQGPQFIFQYYREEENGRGNFPPRFSGLQFPNYSSELNVNALELDDSALYLCASSLKQTGNSPLHFGNGTRLTVT.

J is TRBJ1-4 and V is TRBV21-1; whether TRBD1, the table's D call, matches the DNA was not checked. TRBV21-1 is labeled a pseudogene. The CDR3 runs to 14 residues. CDR3 sequence: CASSKGQGVEKLFF. CDR3 nucleotide sequence: TGTGCCAGCAGCAAGGGACAGGGGGTTGAAAAACTGTTTTTT.

V and J are TRBV30 and TRBJ1-4; D is unclear. The CDR3 loop spans 12 amino acids. V lost 0 bases to trimming and J lost 6 bases, with 5 bases between them. Germline assignment: CDR1 GTSNPN and CDR2 SVGIG (reference sequence). CDR3 sequence reads: CAWSVQYEKLFF. In nucleotides, the CDR3 is TGTGCCTGGAGTGTGCAGTATGAAAAACTGTTTTTT.

This chain uses TRBV7-3 with TRBJ2-1, with D possibly being TRBD2 (5 bases). V lost 6 bases, J lost 7 bases, and 13 bases lay in between. This CDR3 is 13 amino acids long. Germline V gene lookup returns CDR1 SGHTA and CDR2 FQGTGA. As DNA, the CDR3 is TGTGCCAGCAGTATAGCAGGAGGAAATGAGCAGTTCTTC. Translating it yields CASSIAGGNEQFF.

The chain recombines TRBV4-1 with TRBJ2-1; 13 bases fit TRBD2. Germline V lookup: CDR1 MGHRA, CDR2 YSYEKL. The junction had 7 bases not matched to a gene; V was cut back by 2 bases and J by 0 bases. CDR3 size: 19 residues. The CDR3 sequence: CASSQRLAGGTSSYNEQFF. In DNA, the CDR3 is TGCGCCAGCAGCCAAAGACTAGCGGGGGGTACGAGCTCCTACAATGAGCAGTTCTTC.

V and J are TRBV5-1 and TRBJ2-1; TRBD1 matches at 9 bases. Germline CDR1 and CDR2: SGHRS and YFSETQ. V lost 7 bases to trimming and J lost 7 bases; unmatched junction nucleotides: 9. This CDR3 is 14 amino acids long. The chain's CDR3 is CASHRGPSRNEQFF. CDR3 sequence (DNA): TGCGCCAGCCACAGGGGGCCTAGTAGAAATGAGCAGTTCTTC.

The genes are TRBV9 and TRBJ1-5; D possibly corresponds to TRBD1 (5 bases). Trimming left V 0 bases short and J 5 bases short, with 12 bases between. The CDR3 spans 15 residues. Germline CDR1 reads SGDLS; CDR2 reads YYNGEE. CDR3 sequence: CASSVGPGFDQPQHF. In DNA, the CDR3 is TGTGCCAGCAGCGTAGGGCCAGGGTTTGATCAGCCCCAGCATTTT.

The gene calls are TRBV18 and TRBJ2-3; 8 bases map to TRBD1. After removal of 6 bases from V and 6 bases from J, the junction contained 14 bases not matched to a gene. The CDR3 contains 16 residues. The germline gives CDR1 KGHSH, CDR2 LQKENI. The DNA of the CDR3 is TGTGCCAGCTCCACCCTCCGGACAGGGAGTGTGGATACGCAGTATTTT. Its translation: CASSTLRTGSVDTQYF.

J is TRBJ2-7 and V is TRBV5-1, with 10 positions matching TRBD2. Trimming at V came to 4 bases and at J to 4 bases, leaving 5 bases not matched to a gene. This CDR3 spans 14 amino acids. CDR1 SGHRS and CDR2 YFSETQ come from the germline V gene. In DNA, the CDR3 is TGCGCCAGCAGCACTAGCGGGACCAGTTACGAGCAGTACTTC. Amino acid sequence: CASSTSGTSYEQYF.

The chain couples TRBV6-5 to TRBJ1-1, with 9 bases fitting TRBD1. CDR3 length: 14 amino acids. In germline, CDR1 is MNHEY, CDR2 SVGAGI. With 5 bases clipped from V and 11 bases from J, the junction kept 12 bases outside the gene matches. CDR3 sequence: CASSPGTGQSQAFF. CDR3 nucleotides: TGTGCCAGCAGTCCTGGGACAGGGCAGTCTCAGGCTTTCTTT.

The chain uses TRBV5-4 and TRBJ2-1; 10 bases are shared with TRBD2. The CDR3 contains 20 residues. Losses at the gene ends were 4 bases for V and 0 bases for J; bases not matched to a gene: 16. Germline V gene sequence: CDR1 SGHNT, CDR2 YYREEE (reference sequence). In DNA form, the CDR3 reads TGTGCCAGCAGCCACCCATCGCTAGCGGGAGCCGAAAGCTCCTACAATGAGCAGTTCTTC. It yields the protein CASSHPSLAGAESSYNEQFF.

V usage is TRBV5-1 and J usage is TRBJ2-3; 9 bases map to TRBD2. Per germline, CDR1 SGHRS and CDR2 YFSETQ. V lost 6 bases, J lost 6 bases, and 14 bases stayed unmatched. The CDR3 extends over 16 amino acids. The CDR3 nucleotides are TGCGCCAGCAACTCCTTTGGTAGCGGGAGAGACGATACGCAGTATTTT. As protein: CASNSFGSGRDDTQYF.

The rearrangement links TRBV5-1 to TRBJ2-5; 7 nucleotides match TRBD2. The germline V gene encodes CDR1 SGHRS and CDR2 YFSETQ. The CDR3 loop spans 15 amino acids. V lost 1 base and J lost 5; bases outside the gene matches: 8. In DNA form, the CDR3 reads TGCGCCAGCAGCTTGACCGGGGGGTTAGGGGAGACCCAGTACTTC. This gives the protein CASSLTGGLGETQYF.

This rearrangement joins TRBV9 to TRBJ1-5, with 7 bases that match TRBD1. Trimming at V came to 5 bases and at J to 5 bases, leaving 10 bases not matched to a gene. The CDR3 covers 15 residues. Germline V CDR1 and CDR2: SGDLS, YYNGEE. The CDR3 spells CASSEGTVLDQPQHF. The CDR3 DNA reads TGTGCCAGCAGTGAAGGGACAGTTTTAGATCAGCCCCAGCATTTT.

This chain joins TRBV19 and TRBJ1-3; 7 bases agree with TRBD1. Germline V gives CDR1 LNHDA, CDR2 SQIVND (reference sequence). Unmatched junction bases numbered 4, after V lost 2 bases and J lost 3 bases. The CDR3 sequence is 15 residues long. This CDR3 is CASSIYDRDGNTIYF. DNA for the CDR3: TGTGCCAGTAGTATATATGACAGGGATGGAAACACCATATATTTT.